The 28 T cell receptor beta chains presented below share a single source sample, sequenced in a study of vaccination and CD4 T cells after COVID-19. Antigens of these TCRs are unknown. Sample treatment: roughly 10-day PBMC culture with coronavirus spike peptide pools or control peptides (ViraFEST assay). Sequencing of the DNA from cultured CD4+ T cells was carried out with the Oncomine TCR Beta short-read assay. MiXCR, run by TCRdb on the PCR reads, gives a single entry per CDR3 protein. Counted here are approximately 15,000 distinct CDR3 sequences, 53% occurring once; the ten biggest clones make up under 5%. Sequences were derived from CD4+ T cells from blood, cultured in vitro, sampled before SARS-CoV-2 vaccination. Source of these receptors: a human donor who had recovered from COVID-19.

The CDR3 DNA follows: TGTGCCAGCAGTTTTGGGCGACGAGAGACCCAGTACTTC. Translation: CASSFGRRETQYF. The chain joins TRBV6-2 or TRBV6-3 to TRBJ2-5; D remains ambiguous. Germline V lookup: CDR1 MNHEY, CDR2 SVGEGT. The CDR3 contains 13 residues. Trimming removed 4 bases from V and 4 bases from J, with 10 bases in between.

CDR3 amino acids: CATSEQGRYNEQFF. For the CDR3, the DNA is TGTGCCACCAGTGAACAGGGTCGGTACAATGAGCAGTTCTTC. J is TRBJ2-1 and V is TRBV24-1; a possible D gene is TRBD1 (6 bases). The CDR3 contains 14 residues. V lost 4 bases to trimming and J lost 4 bases, with 10 bases between them. Germline assignment: CDR1 KGHDR and CDR2 SFDVKD.

This clonotype is a singleton in its sample. The chain employs TRBV25-1 and TRBJ1-1; no firm D call. Per the germline V gene, CDR1 is MGHDK and CDR2 is SYGVNS. With 3 bases removed from V and 0 bases from J, the gap between germline ends came to 11 bases. The CDR3 length is 15 residues. This CDR3 reads CASSDSPAMNTEAFF. CDR3 DNA: TGTGCCAGCAGTGATTCCCCAGCAATGAACACTGAAGCTTTCTTT.

This clonotype showed up just a few times. This rearrangement joins TRBV6-2 or TRBV6-3 to TRBJ1-2, with 10 positions matching TRBD1. This CDR3 is 13 amino acids long. Per the germline V gene, CDR1 is MNHEY and CDR2 is SVGEGT. Unmatched junction bases numbered 6, after V lost 6 bases and J lost 8 bases. The CDR3, as DNA: TGTGCCAGCAGGACCGACAGGGGGCAAGGCTACACCTTC. Translation: CASRTDRGQGYTF.

The chain recombines TRBV7-3 with TRBJ2-2, with 12 bases aligning to TRBD2. The CDR3 totals 15 residues. Germline V gives CDR1 SGHTA, CDR2 FQGTGA. Germline trimming cut 6 bases from V and 5 bases from J; bases unmatched to any gene: 4. The CDR3 DNA reads TGTGCCAGCAGTCGAGGACTAGCGGGGACCGGGGAGCTGTTTTTT. It translates to CASSRGLAGTGELFF.

The chain combines TRBV27 with TRBJ2-7; D not certain. V dropped 4 bases and J dropped 1 base, with 14 bases sitting between them. There are 15 residues in the CDR3. Germline V lookup: CDR1 MNHEY, CDR2 SMNVEV (reference sequence). CDR3 DNA sequence: TGTGCCAGCAGTTCCCATGGGCGGTCTTCCTACGAGCAGTACTTC. Protein sequence: CASSSHGRSSYEQYF.

This clonotype was detected a few times. The chain links TRBV6-1 to TRBJ1-1; 10 nucleotides agree with TRBD1. Germline V gene sequence: CDR1 MNHNS, CDR2 SASEGT. Trimming at V came to 5 bases and at J to 4 bases, leaving 4 bases not matched to a gene. The CDR3 is made up of 14 amino acids. This chain's CDR3 is CASSRDRGPTEAFF. The CDR3 DNA sequence: TGTGCCAGCAGTCGCGACAGGGGGCCCACTGAAGCTTTCTTT.

The gene calls are TRBV7-2 and TRBJ2-3; the match to TRBD2 covers 7 bases. V was clipped by 6 bases and J by 2 bases; unmatched bases: 8. The length of the CDR3 is 15 residues. In germline, CDR1 is SGHTA, CDR2 FQGNSA. The CDR3 region is CASSSKRGITDTQYF. CDR3 DNA: TGTGCCAGCAGTTCGAAGCGGGGAATCACAGATACGCAGTATTTT.

The rearrangement joins TRBV7-2 to TRBJ2-3, with TRBD2 identical over 10 bases. Trimming cost V 2 bases and J 4 bases; bases outside gene matches: 3. The germline V gene has CDR1 SGHTA and CDR2 FQGNSA. This CDR3 is built from 15 residues. CDR3 coding DNA: TGTGCCAGCAGCTTAAGTAGCGGGGGGTCAGATACGCAGTATTTT. Translating it yields CASSLSSGGSDTQYF.

The chain links TRBV11-2 to TRBJ2-5; D could derive from TRBD1 or TRBD2 (5 bases each). CDR1 and CDR2 (germline): SGHAT, FQNNGV. The CDR3 spans 14 residues. Trimming pared 5 bases from V and 5 bases from J, leaving 15 bases between. DNA for the CDR3: TGTGCCAGCAGCCCTGGGACGGCACAGGAGACCCAGTACTTC. This encodes CASSPGTAQETQYF.

This clonotype was found once. V usage is TRBV27 and J usage is TRBJ2-6; 12 bases map to TRBD1. The CDR3 length is 17 residues. Germline trimming cut 6 bases from V and 1 base from J; bases unmatched to any gene: 4. Germline-derived CDR1 and CDR2 are MNHEY and SMNVEV (reference sequence). CDR3 sequence (DNA): TGTGCCAGCAGGAAGGGACAGGGGGCATCTGGGGCCAACGTCCTGACTTTC. This codes for CASRKGQGASGANVLTF.

This sequence joins TRBV7-2 and TRBJ1-6, with D possibly matching TRBD1 (5 bases). V was shortened by 5 bases and J by 6 bases, with 11 bases between the two germline ends. Germline V lookup: CDR1 SGHTA, CDR2 FQGNSA. The CDR3 spans 14 residues. The CDR3 coding sequence is TGTGCCAGCAGCCAGGGACGGTCTAATTCACCCCTCCACTTT. It specifies CASSQGRSNSPLHF.

This clonotype turned up a few times. The chain links TRBV7-3 to TRBJ1-2; D is ambiguous. The germline V gene encodes CDR1 SGHTA and CDR2 FQGTGA. This CDR3 contains 14 residues. Trimming shortened V by 5 bases and J by 9 bases, and 19 bases separated the two germline ends. The CDR3 sequence: CASSPRAGSRSYTF. DNA for the CDR3: TGTGCCAGCAGCCCCCGGGCGGGCTCTCGGAGCTACACCTTC.

This rearrangement joins TRBV10-3 to TRBJ2-1, with unresolved D. The V end lost 2 bases, the J end lost 4 bases, and 3 bases lay between the germline ends. CDR3 length: 12 residues. The V gene's germline CDR1 is ENHRY and CDR2 SYGVKD. The CDR3 loop is CAISEGYNEQFF. The CDR3 region has the DNA TGTGCCATCAGTGAGGGGTACAATGAGCAGTTCTTC.

This chain connects TRBV30 to TRBJ2-5; a weak D match, TRBD1 (6 bases). From germline, CDR1 is GTSNPN and CDR2 SVGIG (reference sequence). The CDR3 spans 10 residues. CDR3 sequence: CGAGEETQYF. The CDR3 DNA follows: TGTGGCGCAGGGGAAGAGACCCAGTACTTC.

This clonotype was seen just once. This chain uses TRBV12-3 or TRBV12-4 with TRBJ2-3, with D unclear. V was trimmed by 8 bases and J by 1 base, leaving 13 bases between them. The CDR3 runs 14 residues. CDR3 DNA: TGTGCCAGCCTCCAGGCTTGGGGCACAGATACGCAGTATTTT. It is translated as CASLQAWGTDTQYF.

The chain uses TRBV7-2 and TRBJ1-2; TRBD1 might be the D (5 bases). Germline lookup yields CDR1 SGHTA and CDR2 FQGNSA. The CDR3 consists of 15 residues. The V gene lost 4 bases and the J gene lost 8 bases, with 20 bases spanning the gap. The CDR3 DNA follows: TGTGCCAGCAGCTCCCAGGACCGAGGGGAATGGGGCTACACCTTC. Translation: CASSSQDRGEWGYTF. Supplemented by reference TRBV7-2 and TRBJ1-2, the full variable domain reads GAGVSQSPSNKVTEKGKDVELRCDPISGHTALYWYRQSLGQGLEFLIYFQGNSAPDKSGLPSDRFSAERTGGSVSTLTIQRTQQEDSAVYLCASSSQDRGEWGYTFGSGTRLTVV.

The V and J genes are TRBV6-5 and TRBJ2-1, with 12 bases aligning to TRBD2. The germline CDR1 and CDR2 sequences are MNHEY and SVGAGI. The CDR3 consists of 15 residues. V shed 4 bases, J shed 7 bases, and the junction held 5 bases outside the gene matches. CDR3 coding DNA: TGTGCCAGCAGTTCGCTGACTAGCGGGAGAAATGAGCAGTTCTTC. Translation: CASSSLTSGRNEQFF.

This sequence joins TRBV7-3 and TRBJ2-1; TRBD2 agrees at 12 bases. Germline V lookup: CDR1 SGHTA, CDR2 FQGTGA. V gave up 5 bases and J gave up 3 bases; unmatched junction bases: 5. The CDR3 is made up of 16 amino acids. The CDR3 loop is CASSPRTSGIYNEQFF. The DNA of the CDR3 is TGTGCCAGCAGCCCACGGACTAGCGGGATCTACAATGAGCAGTTCTTC.

This rearrangement joins TRBV6-2 or TRBV6-3 to TRBJ1-1; tentatively, D is TRBD1 (6 bases). With 4 bases removed from V and 0 bases from J, the gap between germline ends came to 18 bases. The CDR3 is made up of 17 amino acids. Germline V lookup: CDR1 MNHEY, CDR2 SVGEGT. The CDR3 spells CASSWHRTAPMNTEAFF. CDR3 nucleotide sequence: TGTGCCAGCAGTTGGCACAGGACAGCCCCGATGAACACTGAAGCTTTCTTT.

The chain has TRBV30 and TRBJ1-2, with 12 positions matching TRBD1. The ends lost 2 bases at V and 6 bases at J; junction bases unmatched: 7. In germline, CDR1 is GTSNPN, CDR2 SVGIG (reference sequence). The CDR3 extends over 15 amino acids. The CDR3: CAWSNLGQGADGYTF. The DNA of the CDR3 is TGTGCCTGGAGTAACTTGGGACAGGGGGCGGATGGCTACACCTTC.

The chain couples TRBV27 to TRBJ2-3; D is perhaps TRBD1 or TRBD2 (5 bases each). Between the trimmed V and J ends, which lost 3 bases and 1 base, there was a span of 8 bases. This CDR3 spans 14 amino acids. Per germline, CDR1 MNHEY and CDR2 SMNVEV (reference sequence). The chain's CDR3 is CASSFPGRTDTQYF. CDR3 bases: TGTGCCAGCAGTTTTCCGGGACGCACAGATACGCAGTATTTT.

The gene calls are TRBV2 and TRBJ2-3; D possibly corresponds to TRBD1 (5 bases). The V gene's germline CDR1 is SNHLY and CDR2 FYNNEI. Trimming removed 3 bases from V and 11 bases from J, with 9 bases in between. CDR3 length: 11 amino acids. For the CDR3, the DNA is TGTGCCAGCAGTGATAATCAGGGGCAGTATTTT. It encodes CASSDNQGQYF.

The J gene is TRBJ2-5, the V gene TRBV7-2; 7 nucleotides agree with TRBD2. The V gene end was trimmed by 1 base and the J gene end by 1 base; junction bases not matched to a gene: 0. The germline V gene encodes CDR1 SGHTA and CDR2 FQGNSA. The CDR3 contains 14 residues. CDR3 nucleotide sequence: TGTGCCAGCAGCTTAGGGGGGGGCCAAGAGACCCAGTACTTC. The encoded protein is CASSLGGGQETQYF.

This sequence joins TRBV7-9 and TRBJ2-5; weak D call: TRBD1 (5 bases). Germline CDR1 reads SEHNR; CDR2 reads FQNEAQ (reference sequence). The V end lost 2 bases, the J end lost 2 bases, and 12 bases lay between the germline ends. CDR3 length equals 15 residues. CDR3 bases: TGTGCCAGCAGCTTATACTTGACAGCACAAGAGACCCAGTACTTC. Encoded protein: CASSLYLTAQETQYF.

The rearrangement links TRBV5-4 to TRBJ1-1, with D unclear. The CDR3 sequence is 13 residues long. Germline CDR1 is SGHNT and CDR2 is YYREEE (reference sequence). Trimming left V 5 bases short and J 0 bases short, with 8 bases between. The CDR3 loop reads CASRQRLNTEAFF. The CDR3, as DNA: TGTGCCAGCAGGCAGCGGCTGAACACTGAAGCTTTCTTT.

V is TRBV21-1 and J is TRBJ2-3; the table's D call, TRBD2, was not checked against the DNA. TRBV21-1 is annotated as a pseudogene. The CDR3 is made up of 18 amino acids. The DNA for the CDR3 is TGTGCCAGCAGCGAACACGTGGGGGGGGAGATTAGTCCCGATACGCAGTATTTT. Its translation: CASSEHVGGEISPDTQYF.

The chain links TRBV10-3 to TRBJ2-7; tentatively, D is TRBD2 (5 bases). The CDR3 covers 12 residues. From germline, CDR1 is ENHRY and CDR2 SYGVKD. The V and J ends lost 6 bases and 5 bases respectively, with 11 bases between them. This CDR3 reads CAISVLDDEQYF. The DNA for the CDR3 is TGTGCCATCAGCGTACTAGATGACGAGCAGTACTTC.